This TCR beta chain was captured in a study of T-cell reconstitution after alpha-beta-depleted transplantation in children. General study results and limits: At one year after transplant, newly produced T cells mostly accounted for T-cell counts and diversity. Surviving recipient T cells and intrathymic progenitors accounted for some patients' high TCRbeta diversity at day 60. About two months after transplant, alpha-beta T cells reportedly came from several hundred expanded graft clones.

Trimming removed 4 bases from V and 3 bases from J, with 7 bases in between. The CDR3 runs to 13 residues. Preparing the TCRbeta library involved the use of unique molecular identifiers. TCRdb analysed the PCR reads with MiXCR anew, one entry per CDR3 protein. The table records over 200,000 distinct CDR3 sequences, about a tenth of them present only once. This clonotype was detected ten times or more. What it binds is unknown. The rearrangement uses TRBV12-3 or TRBV12-4 and TRBJ2-1; D might be TRBD2 (5 bases). The origin of this receptor is a child under two years old with acute myeloid leukemia, due to receive a stem cell transplant. The source was PBMCs, collected before TCRalphabeta/CD19-depleted stem cell transplant. The CDR3 sequence is CASSSGYYNEQFF. CDR3 coding DNA: TGTGCCAGCAGTTCGGGGTACTACAATGAGCAGTTCTTC.